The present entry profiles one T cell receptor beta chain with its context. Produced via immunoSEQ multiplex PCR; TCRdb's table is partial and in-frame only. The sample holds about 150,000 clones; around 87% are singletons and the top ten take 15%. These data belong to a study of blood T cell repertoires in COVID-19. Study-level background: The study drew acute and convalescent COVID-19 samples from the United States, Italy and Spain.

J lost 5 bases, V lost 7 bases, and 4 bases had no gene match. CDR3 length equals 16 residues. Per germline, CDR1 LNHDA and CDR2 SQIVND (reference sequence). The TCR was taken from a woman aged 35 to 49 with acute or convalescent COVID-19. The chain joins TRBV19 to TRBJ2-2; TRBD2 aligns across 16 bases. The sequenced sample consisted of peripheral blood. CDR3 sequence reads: CASTLGLAGGTGELFF. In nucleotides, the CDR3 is TGTGCCAGTACCTTGGGACTAGCGGGGGGGACCGGGGAGCTGTTTTTT.